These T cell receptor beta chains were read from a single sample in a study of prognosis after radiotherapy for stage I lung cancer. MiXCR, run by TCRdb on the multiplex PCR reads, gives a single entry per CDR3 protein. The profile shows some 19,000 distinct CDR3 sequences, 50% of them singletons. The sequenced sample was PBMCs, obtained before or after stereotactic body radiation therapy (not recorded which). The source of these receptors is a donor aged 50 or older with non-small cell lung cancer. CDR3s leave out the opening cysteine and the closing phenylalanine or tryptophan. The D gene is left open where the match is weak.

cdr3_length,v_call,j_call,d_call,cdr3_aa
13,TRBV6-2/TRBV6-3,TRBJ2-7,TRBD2,ASSLTSGIPYEQY
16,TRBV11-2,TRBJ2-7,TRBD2,ASSLDRLGTSGTYDQY
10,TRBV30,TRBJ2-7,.,AWIVLGGEQY
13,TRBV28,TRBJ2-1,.,ASSLLREGDSEQF
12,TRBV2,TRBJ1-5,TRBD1,ASSPGQGYQPQH
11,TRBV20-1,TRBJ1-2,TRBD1,SASQGASGGYT
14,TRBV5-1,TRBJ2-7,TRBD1,ASSPRVRTGASEQY
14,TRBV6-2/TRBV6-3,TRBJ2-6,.,ASRQCGIAGASVLT
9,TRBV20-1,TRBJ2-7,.,SARGPAEQY
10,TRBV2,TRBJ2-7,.,ASSEGYNEQY
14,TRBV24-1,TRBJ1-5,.,ATSAGGRGGNQPQH
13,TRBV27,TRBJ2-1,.,ASSLGYGGVNEQF
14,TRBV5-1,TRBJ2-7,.,ASSDGHGVAVYEQY
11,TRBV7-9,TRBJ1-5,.,AISLYSNHPQH
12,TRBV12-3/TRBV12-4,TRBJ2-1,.,ASSPREANNEQF
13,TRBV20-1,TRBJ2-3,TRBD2,SATGTSGRTDTQY
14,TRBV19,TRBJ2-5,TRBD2,ASSIGVAGGQETQY
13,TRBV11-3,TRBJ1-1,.,ASSLYPGWNTEAF
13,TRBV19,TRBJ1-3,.,ASTRQRAGGNTLY
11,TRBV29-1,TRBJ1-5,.,SVAGERNQPQH
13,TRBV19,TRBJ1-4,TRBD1,ASSMRQGGNEKLF
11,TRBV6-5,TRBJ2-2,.,ASSYSLGGELF
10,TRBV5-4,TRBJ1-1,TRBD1,ASSSPDREAF
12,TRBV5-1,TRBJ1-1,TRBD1,ASSSGTGTTEAF
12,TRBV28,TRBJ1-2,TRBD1,ASRGTGTGYGYT
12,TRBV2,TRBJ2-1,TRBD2,ASSSSGEYNEQF
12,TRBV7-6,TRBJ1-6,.,ASSLGSYNSPLH
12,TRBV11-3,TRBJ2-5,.,ASSPGTPGETQY
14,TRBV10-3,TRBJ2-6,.,AIKTGPSSGANVLT
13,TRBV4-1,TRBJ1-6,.,ASSQGEWPAAPLH
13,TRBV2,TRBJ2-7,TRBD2,ASTGGVAGDYEQY
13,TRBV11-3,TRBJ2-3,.,ASSSSTGEGDTQY
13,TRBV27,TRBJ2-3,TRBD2,ASSQTWAGGDTQY